The text below deals with one TCR beta chain. The antigen it binds to is not known. Trimming costs V 1 base and J 4 bases, and their ends lie 6 bases apart. CDR1 SGHAT and CDR2 FQDESV were looked up in the germline V gene (reference sequence). The CDR3 holds 13 amino acids from the cysteine to the phenylalanine. Only the CDR3 DNA stays, 39 bases, in frame from base 1. The data originate from a study of cytomegalovirus exposure and HLA in healthy donors (dated by TCRdb to about 2017). In the study overall: An earlier analysis of approximately 640 of the donors reported 250 to 350 Gb of sequence data and 100 million to 140 million unique TCR beta sequences from some 180 million T cells. Approximately 300 gigabases of sequencing data and around 90 million unique TCR sequences made up an early release that covered under 750 HLA-typed donors. Of the 398 genotyped donors, 65% to 90% fell in the genetic ancestry cluster associated with self-reported Caucasian donors. The aim of the study was to test whether cataloging public T cell receptors could identify signatures of past pathogen exposure. Using immunosequencing, the study profiled T cell repertoires from 640 or so subjects and related those repertoires to cytomegalovirus serostatus. Along with the roughly 610-subject first cohort, a separate validation cohort of over a hundred different subjects was used. High-throughput TCR immunosequencing, statistical association of individual TCRs with disease status, and machine learning were combined to predict cytomegalovirus infection status. A later analysis re-examined previously published TCR beta repertoires from more than 550 donors and added high-resolution HLA genotyping to investigate patterns of TCR occurrence. Rather than using new phenotypic data, the later analysis identified candidate immune exposures from TCR beta sequences and from how often those sequences occurred across donors. An earlier analysis of about 600 of the donors used high-throughput TCR beta sequencing to judge whether each TCR beta V gene segment behaved as functional or pseudogenic. Alongside the repertoire data, information on donor age, sex, ethnicity and CMV serostatus was compiled. A later genetic analysis used genome-wide SNP genotypes for 398 of the 666 donors, treating that subset as a discovery cohort. All discovery cohort repertoires had been generated on a single sequencing platform. HLA typing covered class I and class II loci at four-digit resolution. Typing coverage differed by locus: A, B, C, DRB1 and DQB1 were typed in roughly 629-640 donors, DQA1 in 500 to 550, DPA1 in 600 to 610, and DPB1 in approximately 450. Four to six DR-DQ haplotypes were handled as single units for association and clustering, since linkage in the cohort was strong. Among approximately 370 genotyped donors of the cohort, an average of around 250,000 unique TCR beta nucleotide sequences was sequenced per donor, of which roughly 18% were non-productive. General conclusions and limits of the study: A later analysis found that HLA-associated TCR beta chains were more clonally expanded and had lower generation probabilities than equally common non-associated chains. V-gene and J-gene trimming of TCR beta chains was associated with a missense DCLRE1C variant in a later genetic analysis, and the association was replicated in an independent cohort. A later analysis associated roughly 17,000 TCR beta sequences with specific HLA alleles at a false discovery rate of 0.05. The 87-base-pair reads could not distinguish some IMGT-functional V segments, including TRBV6-2 and TRBV6-3, so those segments were excluded. A total of 150 to 200 TCR beta chains were listed by the study as associated with cytomegalovirus. Strong co-occurrence of HLA alleles, especially DR and DQ, made assigning TCR associations to individual alleles difficult. In an earlier analysis of more than 500 of the donors, most TCR beta V segments appeared in productive rearrangements about 87% or about 30% of the time, broadly matching IMGT annotations. A cluster of highly shared sequence variants was judged likely to be a technical artifact of the sequencing pipeline. A further reported finding was that TCR beta sequences accurately predicted the HLA-A and HLA-B alleles for most subjects in the first cohort. Three of the identified cytomegalovirus-associated TCR beta chains were confirmed in vitro to be specific for cytomegalovirus antigens. The cohort was sequenced for TCR beta chains only, and without alpha or paired-chain data the features that could be detected were limited. According to a later analysis, most CMV-associated TCR beta chains appeared to be HLA-restricted, and the HLA associations seemed to be driven largely by CMV exposure. The only immune exposure information available for the cohort was CMV serostatus. According to a later genetic analysis, donors in an Asian-associated ancestry cluster had fewer N-insertions in productive TCRs than the approximately 630-donor mean. Sequencing depth was assumed to be roughly uniform across donors in the presence/absence analyses, though that assumption may not hold. Because HLA typing was missing for some donors at each locus, association tests included only the typed subset. According to the authors, the approach could potentially be generalized to other disease states and immunological phenotypes. In a later analysis, TCR association rates were found to vary across HLA loci, with the most associated TCRs seen for DRB1 alleles and the fewest for HLA-C alleles. The classifier was reported to diagnose cytomegalovirus status with high specificity and sensitivity in both the original cohort and the validation cohort. Several of the top co-occurrence clusters appeared to be linked to parvovirus B19, influenza, CMV and Epstein-Barr virus, according to a later analysis. Most TCR sequences were observed very rarely across donors, whereas some public TCRs were present in many individuals. Correlated functional status among segregating V segments might reflect linkage disequilibrium, but an unknown experimental factor could not be ruled out. Because counts were too low, 15 or so rarely observed V segments, including chromosome 9 orphons, were excluded from the earlier analysis of 587 of the donors.

The method was the immunoSEQ multiplex PCR assay. For the multiplex PCR, a mixture combining 60 forward primers for TCR Vbeta segments and 13 reverse primers for TCR Jbeta segments was used. Amplification of the CDR3 region of rearranged TCR beta genes was performed with a multiplex PCR assay on genomic DNA. The amplified TCR beta libraries were sequenced on the Illumina HiSeq System as 87-base-pair reads. As for the original processing: In a later analysis, some 80 million unique TCR beta chains were counted across the roughly 670 repertoires, and roughly 11 million of these chains were shared by at least two donors. A nearest-neighbor algorithm error-corrected the raw reads and collapsed the reads into unique sequences, merging closely related sequences to remove PCR and sequencing errors. To assign V, D and J gene segments, CDR3 sequences were aligned to IMGT reference sequences. Each retained sequence needed at least a six-nucleotide match to both a V gene segment and a J gene segment. A rearrangement was called productive if the CDR3 had no stop codons and remained in frame with V and J, and every other rearrangement was called non-productive. CDR3 was defined by IMGT convention, running from the second conserved V-encoded cysteine to the conserved J-encoded phenylalanine. Sequences without an unambiguous match to a single V gene segment were excluded from the earlier analysis of almost 600 of the donors. In an earlier analysis of approximately 500 of the donors, a V segment was called functional when productive rearrangements were above 56.7%, and segregating when the standard deviation between donors exceeded 5%. A statistical classification framework was built to diagnose cytomegalovirus status from the catalog of TCR beta chain sequences. A later analysis assigned V and J genes by comparing TCR nucleotide sequences with IMGT/GENE-DB human TR gene sequences. The TCRdist pipeline was used in a later analysis to assign CDR3 sequences and most-parsimonious VDJ recombination scenarios. In a later analysis, each TCR beta chain was defined by its CDR3 amino acid sequence together with its V-gene family, and reads without a unique V-gene family were excluded. To address suspected cross-contamination and a sequencing artifact, a later analysis removed a few hundred highly shared, low-generation-probability nucleotide sequences. For each public chain, a later analysis derived a clonal expansion index from normalized ranks of inferred template counts within each repertoire. A later analysis computed generation probabilities with a VDJ recombination model fitted to out-of-frame rearrangements, and checked the results against IGoR. A later analysis scored TCR-TCR, TCR-HLA and TCR-CMV co-occurrence with hypergeometric tests, applying a repertoire-size bias correction to TCR pairs. To estimate false discovery rates, a later analysis permuted the HLA or CMV assignments 20 times. A later analysis grouped co-occurring TCRs with DBSCAN, adding TCRdist sequence similarity when clustering within HLA-allele-positive subsets. For co-occurrence clustering, repertoires with fewer than 30,000 or more than 120,000 public chains were excluded, along with roughly 5 repertoires with anomalous nucleotide sharing. TCRdb provides this immuneACCESS table in a form limited to in-frame rearrangements. Some clones are lacking; in checked studies, under half of them reflect an unresolved V gene, and why the rest are absent is not known. Clonal size and the V and J genes are those of that table, whereas D and trimming came from the DNA. The sample table gives roughly 62,000 clones. 3.5% to 4% of the sample comes from the top ten.

The cohort comprised hundreds of healthy bone marrow donors. All cohort members were sampled while nominally healthy, although unrecorded immune exposures were likely present. The donor was CMV seronegative and belonged to the group of approximately 320 seronegative cohort members. Each donor provided a peripheral blood sample, and peripheral blood mononuclear cells were used for TCR beta sequencing. The Qiagen DNeasy Blood Extraction Kit was used to extract genomic DNA from the blood cell samples. The sequence joins TRBV11-1 to TRBJ2-3; the D gene remains uncertain. The sequence derives from a male donor in good health and CMV-seronegative. Material: PBMCs. Read as DNA, the sequence is TGTGCCAGCAGCTTAGATCCATCAGATACGCAGTATTTT. Its product reads: CASSLDPSDTQYF.